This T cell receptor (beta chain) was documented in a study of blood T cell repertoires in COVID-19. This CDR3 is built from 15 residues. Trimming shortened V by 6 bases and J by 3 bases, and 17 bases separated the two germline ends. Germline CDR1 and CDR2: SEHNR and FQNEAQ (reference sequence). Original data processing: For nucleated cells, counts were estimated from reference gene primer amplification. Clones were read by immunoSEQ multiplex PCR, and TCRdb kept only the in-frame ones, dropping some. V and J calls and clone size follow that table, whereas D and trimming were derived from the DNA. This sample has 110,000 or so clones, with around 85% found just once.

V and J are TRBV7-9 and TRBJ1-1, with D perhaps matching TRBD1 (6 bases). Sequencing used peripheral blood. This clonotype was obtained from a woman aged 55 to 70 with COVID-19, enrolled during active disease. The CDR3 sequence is CASRHDRNGDTEAFF. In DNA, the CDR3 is TGTGCCAGCAGGCATGACAGGAACGGGGACACTGAAGCTTTCTTT.